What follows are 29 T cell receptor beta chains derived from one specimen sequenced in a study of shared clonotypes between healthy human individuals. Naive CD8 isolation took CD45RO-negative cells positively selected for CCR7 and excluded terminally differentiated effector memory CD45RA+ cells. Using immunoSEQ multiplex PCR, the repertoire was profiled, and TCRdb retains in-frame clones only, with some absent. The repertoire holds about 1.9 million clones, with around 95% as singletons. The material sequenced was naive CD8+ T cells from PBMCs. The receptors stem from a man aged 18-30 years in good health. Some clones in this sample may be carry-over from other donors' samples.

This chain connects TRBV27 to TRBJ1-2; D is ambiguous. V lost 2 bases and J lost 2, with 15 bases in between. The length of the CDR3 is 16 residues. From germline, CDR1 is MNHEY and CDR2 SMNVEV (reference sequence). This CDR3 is CASSLRWQPENYGYTF. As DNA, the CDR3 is TGTGCCAGCAGTTTAAGATGGCAGCCCGAAAACTATGGCTACACCTTC.

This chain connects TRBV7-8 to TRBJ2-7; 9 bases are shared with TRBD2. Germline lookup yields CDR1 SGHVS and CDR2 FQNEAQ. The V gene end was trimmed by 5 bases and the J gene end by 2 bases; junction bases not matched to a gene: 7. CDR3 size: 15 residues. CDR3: CASSRNSGSTYEQYF. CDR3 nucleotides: TGTGCCAGCAGCCGAAATAGCGGGAGTACCTACGAGCAGTACTTC.

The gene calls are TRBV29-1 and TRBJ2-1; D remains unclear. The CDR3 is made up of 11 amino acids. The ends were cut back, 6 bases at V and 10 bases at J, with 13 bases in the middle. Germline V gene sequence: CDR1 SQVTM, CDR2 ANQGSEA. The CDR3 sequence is CSVGLALEQFF. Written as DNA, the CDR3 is TGCAGCGTGGGTCTGGCGCTCGAGCAGTTCTTC.

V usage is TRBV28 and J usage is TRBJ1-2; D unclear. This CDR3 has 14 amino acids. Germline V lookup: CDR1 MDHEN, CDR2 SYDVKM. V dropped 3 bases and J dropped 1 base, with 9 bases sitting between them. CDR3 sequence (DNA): TGTGCCAGCAGTTTCGCTACCCTTAACTATGGCTACACCTTC. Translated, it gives CASSFATLNYGYTF.

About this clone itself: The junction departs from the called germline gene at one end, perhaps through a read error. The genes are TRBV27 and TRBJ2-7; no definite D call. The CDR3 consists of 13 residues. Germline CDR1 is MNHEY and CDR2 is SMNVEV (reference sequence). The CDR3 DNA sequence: TGTGCCAGCAGTCAAACAAACTCCCACGAGCAGTACTTC. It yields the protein CASSQTNSHEQYF.

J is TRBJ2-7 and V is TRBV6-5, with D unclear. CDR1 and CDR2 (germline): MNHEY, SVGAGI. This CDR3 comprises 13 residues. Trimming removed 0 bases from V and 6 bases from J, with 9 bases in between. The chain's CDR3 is CASSYSFGPEQYF. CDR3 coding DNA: TGTGCCAGCAGTTACTCATTTGGACCCGAGCAGTACTTC.

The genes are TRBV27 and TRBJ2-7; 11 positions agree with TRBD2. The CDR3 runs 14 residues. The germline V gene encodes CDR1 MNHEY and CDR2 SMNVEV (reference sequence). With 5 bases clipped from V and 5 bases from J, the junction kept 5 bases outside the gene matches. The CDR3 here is CASSLRLAGNEQYF. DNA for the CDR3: TGTGCCAGCAGTCTACGACTAGCGGGAAACGAGCAGTACTTC.

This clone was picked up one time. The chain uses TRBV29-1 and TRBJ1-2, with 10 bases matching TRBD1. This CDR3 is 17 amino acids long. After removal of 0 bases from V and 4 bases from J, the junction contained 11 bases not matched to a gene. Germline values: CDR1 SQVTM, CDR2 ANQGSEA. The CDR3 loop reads CSVEEADRGVVSYGYTF. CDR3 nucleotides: TGCAGCGTTGAAGAGGCGGACAGGGGGGTCGTTTCCTATGGCTACACCTTC. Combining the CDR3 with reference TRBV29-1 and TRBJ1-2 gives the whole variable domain SAVISQKPSRDICQRGTSLTIQCQVDSQVTMMFWYRQQPGQSLTLIATANQGSEATYESGFVIDKFPISRPNLTFSTLTVSNMSPEDSSIYLCSVEEADRGVVSYGYTFGSGTRLTVV.

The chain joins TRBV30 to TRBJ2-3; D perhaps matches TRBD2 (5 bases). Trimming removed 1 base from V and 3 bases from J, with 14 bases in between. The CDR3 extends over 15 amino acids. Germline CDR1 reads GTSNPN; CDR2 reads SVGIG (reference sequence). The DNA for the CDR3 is TGTGCCTGGAGTGAATTCGCGGGCGTAACAGATACGCAGTATTTT. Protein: CAWSEFAGVTDTQYF.

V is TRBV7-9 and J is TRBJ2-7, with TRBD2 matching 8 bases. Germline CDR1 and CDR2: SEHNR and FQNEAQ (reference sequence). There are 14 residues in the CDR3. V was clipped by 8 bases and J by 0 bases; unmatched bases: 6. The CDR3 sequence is CASRGGSSSYEQYF. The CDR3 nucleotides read TGTGCCAGCCGGGGGGGTTCGAGCTCCTACGAGCAGTACTTC.

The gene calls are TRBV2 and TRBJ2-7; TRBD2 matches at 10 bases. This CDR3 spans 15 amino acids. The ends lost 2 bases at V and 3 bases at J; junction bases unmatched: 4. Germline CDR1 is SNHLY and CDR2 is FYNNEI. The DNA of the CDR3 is TGTGCCAGCAGTGAAAGCGGGAGGGCCTTCTACGAGCAGTACTTC. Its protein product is CASSESGRAFYEQYF.

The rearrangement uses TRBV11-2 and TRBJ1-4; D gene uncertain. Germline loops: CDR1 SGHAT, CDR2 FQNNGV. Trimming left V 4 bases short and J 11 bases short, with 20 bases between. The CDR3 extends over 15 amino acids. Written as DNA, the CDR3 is TGTGCCAGCAGCTCTCTCAAGGGCGGGTTTGGGAAACTGTTTTTT. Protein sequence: CASSSLKGGFGKLFF.

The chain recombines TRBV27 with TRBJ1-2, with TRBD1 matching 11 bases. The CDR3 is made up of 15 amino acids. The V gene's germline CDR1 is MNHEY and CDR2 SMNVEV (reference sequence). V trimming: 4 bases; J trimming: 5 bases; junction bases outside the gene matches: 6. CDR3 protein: CASSSRTGGVYGYTF. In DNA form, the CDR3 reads TGTGCCAGCAGTTCCCGGACAGGGGGCGTGTATGGCTACACCTTC.

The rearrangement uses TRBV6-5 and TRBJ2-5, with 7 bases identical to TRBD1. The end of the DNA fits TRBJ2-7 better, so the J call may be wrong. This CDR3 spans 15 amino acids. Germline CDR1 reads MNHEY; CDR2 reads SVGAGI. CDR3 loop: CASSSPGQLTYEQYF. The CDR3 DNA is TGTGCCAGCAGCTCGCCGGGACAGCTTACCTACGAGCAGTACTTC.

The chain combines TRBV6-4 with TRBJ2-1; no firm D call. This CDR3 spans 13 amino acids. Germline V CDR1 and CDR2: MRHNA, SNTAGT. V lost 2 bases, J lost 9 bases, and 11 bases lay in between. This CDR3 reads CASSDTGMREQFF. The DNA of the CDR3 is TGTGCCAGCAGTGACACTGGGATGCGTGAGCAGTTCTTC.

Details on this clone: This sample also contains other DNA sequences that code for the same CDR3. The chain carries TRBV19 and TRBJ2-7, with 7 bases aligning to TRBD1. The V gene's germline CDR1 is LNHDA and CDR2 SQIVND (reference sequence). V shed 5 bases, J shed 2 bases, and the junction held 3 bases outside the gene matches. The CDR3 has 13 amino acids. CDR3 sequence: CASSWDSTYEQYF. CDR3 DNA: TGTGCCAGTAGTTGGGACAGTACCTACGAGCAGTACTTC.

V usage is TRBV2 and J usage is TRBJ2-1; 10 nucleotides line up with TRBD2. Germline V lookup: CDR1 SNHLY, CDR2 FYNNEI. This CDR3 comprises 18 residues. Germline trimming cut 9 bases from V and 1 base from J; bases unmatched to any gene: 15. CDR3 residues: CARNGLAALGRSYNEQFF. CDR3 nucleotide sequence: TGTGCCAGAAACGGACTAGCGGCGCTCGGGAGGTCCTACAATGAGCAGTTCTTC. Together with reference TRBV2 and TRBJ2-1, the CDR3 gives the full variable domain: EPEVTQTPSHQVTQMGQEVILRCVPISNHLYFYWYRQILGQKVEFLVSFYNNEISEKSEIFDDQFSVERPDGSNFTLKIRSTKLEDSAMYFCARNGLAALGRSYNEQFFGPGTRLTVL.

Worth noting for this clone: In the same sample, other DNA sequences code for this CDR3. The CDR3 coding sequence is TGTGCCAGCAGCGAGACGGGGGGCTCCTACGAGCAGTACTTC. This translates into CASSETGGSYEQYF. The chain couples TRBV9 to TRBJ2-7; TRBD2 agrees at 7 bases. J lost 0 bases, V lost 3 bases, and 3 bases had no gene match. Germline CDR1 is SGDLS and CDR2 is YYNGEE. The CDR3 loop spans 14 amino acids.

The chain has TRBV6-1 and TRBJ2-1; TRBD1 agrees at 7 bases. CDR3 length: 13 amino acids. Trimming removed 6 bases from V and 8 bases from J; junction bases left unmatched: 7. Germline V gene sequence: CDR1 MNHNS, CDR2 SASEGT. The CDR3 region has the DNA TGTGCCAGCAGGACCGACAGGGCGGATGAGCAGTTCTTC. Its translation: CASRTDRADEQFF.

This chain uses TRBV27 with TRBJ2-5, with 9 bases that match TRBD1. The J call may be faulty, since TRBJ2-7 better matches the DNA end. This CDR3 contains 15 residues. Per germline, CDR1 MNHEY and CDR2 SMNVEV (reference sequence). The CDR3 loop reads CASSIYRGPSYEQYF. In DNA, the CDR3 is TGTGCCAGCAGTATCTACAGGGGGCCCTCCTACGAGCAGTACTTC.

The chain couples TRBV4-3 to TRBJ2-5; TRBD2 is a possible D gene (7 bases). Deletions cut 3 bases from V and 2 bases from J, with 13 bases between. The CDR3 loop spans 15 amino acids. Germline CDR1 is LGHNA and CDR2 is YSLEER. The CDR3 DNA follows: TGCGCCAGCAGCCAGGGGAGGGGGGCACAAGAGACCCAGTACTTC. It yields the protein CASSQGRGAQETQYF.

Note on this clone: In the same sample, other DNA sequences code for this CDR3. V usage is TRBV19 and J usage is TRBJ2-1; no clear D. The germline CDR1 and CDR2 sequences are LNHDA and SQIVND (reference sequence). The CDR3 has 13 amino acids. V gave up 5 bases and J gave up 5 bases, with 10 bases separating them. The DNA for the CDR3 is TGTGCCAGTAGTTTAGGACCTAACAATGAGCAGTTCTTC. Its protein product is CASSLGPNNEQFF.

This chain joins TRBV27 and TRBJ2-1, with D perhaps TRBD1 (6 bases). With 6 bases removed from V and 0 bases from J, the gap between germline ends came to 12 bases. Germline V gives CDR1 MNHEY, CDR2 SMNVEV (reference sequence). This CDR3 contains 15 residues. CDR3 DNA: TGTGCCAGCAGCCGACAGGCCATCTCCTACAATGAGCAGTTCTTC. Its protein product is CASSRQAISYNEQFF.

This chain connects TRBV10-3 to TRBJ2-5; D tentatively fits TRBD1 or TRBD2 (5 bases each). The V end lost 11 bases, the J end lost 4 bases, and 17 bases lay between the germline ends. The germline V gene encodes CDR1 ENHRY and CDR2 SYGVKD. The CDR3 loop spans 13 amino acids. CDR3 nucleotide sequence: TGTGCCGCGCCGGGACGTTTAAGAGAGACCCAGTACTTC. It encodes CAAPGRLRETQYF.

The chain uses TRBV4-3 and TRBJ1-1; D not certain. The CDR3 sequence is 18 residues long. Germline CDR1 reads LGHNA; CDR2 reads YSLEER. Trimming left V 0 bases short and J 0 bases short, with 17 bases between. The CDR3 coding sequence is TGCGCCAGCAGCCAAGATTCGCCCCGCCTTGAAATGAACACTGAAGCTTTCTTT. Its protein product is CASSQDSPRLEMNTEAFF.

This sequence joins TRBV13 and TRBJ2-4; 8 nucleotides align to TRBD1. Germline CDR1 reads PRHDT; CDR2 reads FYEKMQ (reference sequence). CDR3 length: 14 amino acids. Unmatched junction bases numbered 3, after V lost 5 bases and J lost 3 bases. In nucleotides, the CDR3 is TGTGCCAGCAGCCCAGGACAGGGCAAAAACATTCAGTACTTC. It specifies CASSPGQGKNIQYF.

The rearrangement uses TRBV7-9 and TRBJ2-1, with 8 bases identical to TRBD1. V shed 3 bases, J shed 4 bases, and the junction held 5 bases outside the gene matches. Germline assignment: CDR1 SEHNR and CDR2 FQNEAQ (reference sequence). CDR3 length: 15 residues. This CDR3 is CASSLVQGGYNEQFF. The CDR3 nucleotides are TGTGCCAGCAGCTTGGTACAGGGGGGTTACAATGAGCAGTTCTTC.

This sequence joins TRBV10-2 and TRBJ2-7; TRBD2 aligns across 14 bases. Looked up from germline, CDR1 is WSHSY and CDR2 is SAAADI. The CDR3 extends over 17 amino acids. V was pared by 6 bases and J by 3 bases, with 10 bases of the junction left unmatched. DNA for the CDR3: TGCGCCAGCAGCCCGGGACTAGCGGGAGTAGGGATCTACGAGCAGTACTTC. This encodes CASSPGLAGVGIYEQYF.

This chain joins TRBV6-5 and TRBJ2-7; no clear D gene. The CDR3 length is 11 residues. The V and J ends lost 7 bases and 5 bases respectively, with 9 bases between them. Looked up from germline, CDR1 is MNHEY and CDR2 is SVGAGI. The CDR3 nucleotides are TGTGCCAGCAACTGGGCTAACGAGCAGTACTTC. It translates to CASNWANEQYF.